These 18 T cell receptor beta chains were sequenced from one sample in a study of neurological immune-mediated disorders. TCRdb independently ran MiXCR on the 5' RACE reads; one entry per CDR3 protein. This table has some 70,000 distinct CDR3 sequences, 3.4% appearing once. Source material: PBMCs. The source of these receptors is a man aged 40-49 years with multiple sclerosis.

This clonotype was observed at least ten times. CDR3 protein: CSAPGADSYNEQFF. CDR3 in DNA: TGCAGTGCCCCCGGGGCTGATTCGTACAATGAGCAGTTCTTC. The chain is built from TRBV20-1 and TRBJ2-1; D is tentatively TRBD1 or TRBD2 (5 bases each). Germline V CDR1 and CDR2: DFQATT, SNEGSKA (reference sequence). Trimming stripped 6 bases from V and 4 bases from J, with 16 bases between. The CDR3 is 14 residues long.

This clonotype occurred many times. The chain carries TRBV20-1 and TRBJ2-7; D is unresolved. Trimming pared 5 bases from V and 1 base from J, leaving 12 bases between. CDR1 DFQATT and CDR2 SNEGSKA come from the germline V gene (reference sequence). This CDR3 spans 13 amino acids. This CDR3 reads CSAEGAPSYEQYF. Here the CDR3 DNA reads TGCAGTGCTGAAGGAGCGCCTTCCTACGAGCAGTACTTC.

This clonotype was counted many times. The chain recombines TRBV11-2 with TRBJ2-7, with TRBD1 matching 10 bases. CDR1 is SGHAT and CDR2 is FQNNGV in the germline V gene. The CDR3 runs to 13 residues. V was pared by 4 bases and J by 5 bases, with 2 bases of the junction left unmatched. CDR3 residues: CASSSGQGDEQYF. For the CDR3, the DNA is TGTGCCAGCAGCTCAGGACAGGGGGACGAGCAGTACTTC.

This clonotype was seen at least ten times. This chain uses TRBV2 with TRBJ2-2; the D call may be TRBD1 or TRBD2 (5 bases each). The CDR3 runs to 16 residues. Trimming shortened V by 7 bases and J by 7 bases, and 22 bases separated the two germline ends. Germline CDR1 reads SNHLY; CDR2 reads FYNNEI. The CDR3 sequence is CASKLETGTRGGELFF. The CDR3 DNA sequence: TGTGCCAGCAAATTGGAGACCGGGACCCGTGGCGGGGAGCTGTTTTTT.

The sample holds many counts of this clonotype. The chain links TRBV7-2 to TRBJ2-1; 8 nucleotides agree with TRBD2. Germline CDR1 SGHTA, CDR2 FQGNSA. The CDR3 is 15 amino acids. V trimming: 1 base; J trimming: 8 bases; junction bases outside the gene matches: 7. CDR3 region: CASSLVSTGGDEQFF. The CDR3 region has the DNA TGTGCCAGCAGCTTAGTTTCCACGGGGGGGGATGAGCAGTTCTTC. Full variable domain (outside the CDR3, taken from reference TRBV7-2 and TRBJ2-1): GAGVSQSPSNKVTEKGKDVELRCDPISGHTALYWYRQSLGQGLEFLIYFQGNSAPDKSGLPSDRFSAERTGGSVSTLTIQRTQQEDSAVYLCASSLVSTGGDEQFFGPGTRLTVL.

Comment on this clonotype: This clone may be a read error of a much larger clone one base away. The chain joins TRBV6-6 to TRBJ1-4; D call uncertain. Between the trimmed V and J ends, which lost 0 bases and 6 bases, there was a span of 14 bases. Looked up from germline, CDR1 is MNHNY and CDR2 is SVGAGI (reference sequence). The CDR3 has 16 residues. CDR3 sequence: CASSYSHGGKDEKLFF. The CDR3 DNA sequence: TGTGCCAGCAGTTACTCCCACGGAGGGAAGGATGAAAAACTGTTTTTT.

This clonotype was seen repeatedly, ten times or more. The V and J genes are TRBV4-1 and TRBJ2-1; D gene uncertain. V was clipped by 1 base and J by 3 bases, with 10 bases between them. The CDR3 covers 15 residues. The germline V gene has CDR1 MGHRA and CDR2 YSYEKL. The CDR3 loop reads CASSQAVFVYNEQFF. The DNA for the CDR3 is TGCGCCAGCAGCCAAGCGGTCTTCGTCTACAATGAGCAGTTCTTC.

In this sample, this clonotype turned up many times. This sequence joins TRBV12-3 or TRBV12-4 and TRBJ1-1, with D tentatively TRBD1 (5 bases). The CDR3 is 13 residues long. Deletions cut 0 bases from V and 10 bases from J, with 12 bases between. Here the CDR3 reads CASSLAGGGVAFF. As DNA, the CDR3 is TGTGCCAGCAGTTTAGCGGGGGGTGGGGTAGCTTTCTTT.

This clonotype has ten or more counts. V usage is TRBV13 and J usage is TRBJ2-1; 10 positions match TRBD2. With 5 bases clipped from V and 6 bases from J, the junction kept 7 bases outside the gene matches. Germline values: CDR1 PRHDT, CDR2 FYEKMQ (reference sequence). This CDR3 is 15 amino acids long. CDR3 DNA: TGTGCCAGCAGCCCAGCGGGAGGGGCACTCAATGAGCAGTTCTTC. Translation gives CASSPAGGALNEQFF. Combining the CDR3 with reference TRBV13 and TRBJ2-1 gives the whole variable domain AAGVIQSPRHLIKEKRETATLKCYPIPRHDTVYWYQQGPGQDPQFLISFYEKMQSDKGSIPDRFSAQQFSDYHSELNMSSLELGDSALYFCASSPAGGALNEQFFGPGTRLTVL.

This clonotype came up many times. The DNA of the CDR3 is TGTGCCAGCAGTTTAAAAGGCGGGGTCCGAGAGACCCAGTACTTC. It encodes CASSLKGGVRETQYF. The chain links TRBV12-3 or TRBV12-4 to TRBJ2-5; maybe TRBD2 (6 bases). V lost 2 bases, J lost 4 bases, and 14 bases lay in between. The CDR3 spans 15 residues.

This clonotype was seen at least ten times. The chain has TRBV10-3 and TRBJ1-2; a weak D match, TRBD1 (5 bases). The CDR3 is made up of 14 amino acids. The V and J ends lost 10 bases and 0 bases respectively, with 15 bases between them. Germline V gene lookup returns CDR1 ENHRY and CDR2 SYGVKD. CDR3 sequence (DNA): TGTGCCACCAGAGGGGCAGGGACTAACTATGGCTACACCTTC. Translating gives CATRGAGTNYGYTF.

This clonotype was seen ten or more times. The germline gene is not matched at one end of the junction; a read error may be the cause. The chain employs TRBV5-1 and TRBJ1-1, with 7 bases that match TRBD1. The germline gives CDR1 SGHRS, CDR2 YFSETQ. The CDR3 has 17 amino acids. Here the CDR3 reads CASSLAPQGRLGTEAFF. For the CDR3, the DNA is TGCGCCAGCAGTTTGGCCCCACAGGGGCGATTAGGAACTGAAGCTTTCTTT.

In this sample, this clonotype turned up many times. The chain carries TRBV11-2 and TRBJ2-1; 8 bases are shared with TRBD1. V lost 5 bases and J lost 2; bases outside the gene matches: 8. Germline loops: CDR1 SGHAT, CDR2 FQNNGV. The CDR3 consists of 16 residues. The CDR3 loop is CASSPIRGQAYNEQFF. CDR3 nucleotide sequence: TGTGCCAGCAGCCCTATCCGGGGACAGGCCTACAATGAGCAGTTCTTC.

Ten or more counts support this clonotype. The chain recombines TRBV20-1 with TRBJ1-1, with D possibly TRBD1 on 5 matching bases. Trimming stripped 5 bases from V and 4 bases from J, with 17 bases between. CDR1 DFQATT and CDR2 SNEGSKA come from the germline V gene (reference sequence). The CDR3 is made up of 14 amino acids. CDR3 loop: CSARGQGASTEAFF. In DNA form, the CDR3 reads TGCAGTGCTCGGGGTCAGGGAGCTAGCACTGAAGCTTTCTTT.

This clonotype was observed a handful of times. V usage is TRBV25-1 and J usage is TRBJ1-1; perhaps TRBD1 as D (5 bases). The CDR3 is 15 amino acids. Trimming took 1 base from V and 6 from J, leaving 15 bases between them. CDR1 and CDR2 (germline): MGHDK, SYGVNS. CDR3 residues: CASSESAGVQAEAFF. In DNA, the CDR3 is TGTGCCAGCAGTGAATCGGCAGGAGTACAGGCTGAAGCTTTCTTT. Full variable domain (missing parts from reference TRBV25-1 and TRBJ1-1): EADIYQTPRYLVIGTGKKITLECSQTMGHDKMYWYQQDPGMELHLIHYSYGVNSTEKGDLSSESTVSRIRTEHFPLTLESARPSHTSQYLCASSESAGVQAEAFFGQGTRLTVV.

This clonotype has a count of ten or more. The chain couples TRBV9 to TRBJ2-3, with 11 bases that match TRBD2. In germline, CDR1 is SGDLS, CDR2 YYNGEE. V was pared by 4 bases and J by 5 bases, with 6 bases of the junction left unmatched. The CDR3 is 15 amino acids. CDR3 in DNA: TGTGCCAGCAGCCTAGGACTAGCGGGTAGAGATACGCAGTATTTT. It yields the protein CASSLGLAGRDTQYF.

Concerning this clonotype itself: A much larger clone differs from this one at a single base, so this may be a read error. The J gene is TRBJ2-5, the V gene TRBV5-1, with D perhaps TRBD1 or TRBD2 (5 bases each). The CDR3 loop spans 14 amino acids. The germline V gene has CDR1 SGHRS and CDR2 YFSETQ. CDR3 nucleotides: TGCGCCAGCAGCCCCGGGACGCAACAAGAGAACCAGTACTTC. This translates into CASSPGTQQENQYF.

This clonotype was found many times. The V call is TRBV18, the J call TRBJ2-2, with 12 positions matching TRBD2. From germline, CDR1 is KGHSH and CDR2 LQKENI. The CDR3 is made up of 17 amino acids. With 2 bases clipped from V and 5 bases from J, the junction kept 6 bases outside the gene matches. Here the CDR3 DNA reads TGTGCCAGCTCACCATCCGGGACTAGCGGGCGAACCGGGGAGCTGTTTTTT. Translated, it gives CASSPSGTSGRTGELFF.